This T cell receptor (beta chain) is from a study of blood T cell repertoires in COVID-19. Clones were read by immunoSEQ multiplex PCR, and TCRdb kept only the in-frame ones, dropping some. The table has approximately 230,000 clones, more than 75% seen once; the top ten hold about a sixth. Germline values: CDR1 SGHRS, CDR2 YFSETQ. The CDR3 consists of 13 residues. V lost 5 bases, J lost 0 bases, and 1 base stayed unmatched. Ages ranged from about 18 to 100 years, with residence in around 24 US areas. Sequenced material: PBMCs or T cells enriched from blood (not recorded which). The source is a man younger than 35 who had recovered from COVID-19. The V call is TRBV5-1, the J call TRBJ2-7, with 8 bases identical to TRBD2. The CDR3 is CASRGTSSYEQYF. CDR3 sequence (DNA): TGCGCCAGCAGGGGGACTAGCTCCTACGAGCAGTACTTC.